One and the same sample provided the 32 T cell receptor beta chains below, sequenced in a study of cytomegalovirus exposure and HLA in healthy donors. The PCR had 60 Vbeta and 13 Jbeta primers. Clones were read by immunoSEQ multiplex PCR, and TCRdb kept only the in-frame ones, dropping some. The sample gives 110,000 to 150,000 clones, 60% to 80% of which show up once; around 1.6% is in the top ten. The sample comprised PBMCs. The receptors derive from a female donor in good health and CMV-seronegative.

This chain joins TRBV13 and TRBJ1-2, with 7 nucleotides matching TRBD1. Germline V gene lookup returns CDR1 PRHDT and CDR2 FYEKMQ (reference sequence). J lost 7 bases, V lost 8 bases, and 10 bases had no gene match. CDR3 length equals 13 residues. CDR3 nucleotides: TGTGCCAGCGCAGACAGGGCCGAGGGTGGCTACACCTTC. It translates to CASADRAEGGYTF.

The chain combines TRBV9 with TRBJ2-7; 9 bases map to TRBD1. V gave up 2 bases and J gave up 3 bases; unmatched junction bases: 6. CDR1 and CDR2 from the germline V gene are SGDLS and YYNGEE. This CDR3 has 15 residues. This CDR3 is CASSVGQGENYEQYF. The CDR3 coding sequence is TGTGCCAGCAGCGTGGGACAGGGAGAGAACTACGAGCAGTACTTC.

A few counts support this clone. The CDR3 here is CARGGQGDTEAFF. The DNA of the CDR3 is TGTGCCAGGGGGGGACAGGGGGACACTGAAGCTTTCTTT. This chain joins TRBV2 and TRBJ1-1; TRBD1 aligns across 11 bases. Trimming took 9 bases from V and 3 from J; bases not matched to a gene: 3. The CDR3 is made up of 13 amino acids. CDR1 and CDR2 from the germline V gene are SNHLY and FYNNEI.

The chain joins TRBV7-4 to TRBJ1-4, with unresolved D. Trimming took 1 base from V and 3 from J, leaving 12 bases between them. This CDR3 contains 16 residues. CDR1 is SGHVT and CDR2 is SQSDAQ in the germline V gene. CDR3 amino acids: CASSLGPTSANEKLFF. The CDR3 DNA reads as TGTGCCAGCAGCTTAGGACCGACTTCGGCTAATGAAAAACTGTTTTTT.

The genes are TRBV28 and TRBJ2-5; TRBD2 matches at 9 bases. Germline V lookup: CDR1 MDHEN, CDR2 SYDVKM. The CDR3 covers 16 residues. V lost 2 bases, J lost 2 bases, and 6 bases stayed unmatched. This CDR3 is CASSLDPSGVQETQYF. In DNA form, the CDR3 reads TGTGCCAGCAGTTTAGATCCTAGCGGGGTACAAGAGACCCAGTACTTC.

A word on this clone: The germline gene is not matched at one end of the junction; a read error may be the cause. The chain employs TRBV7-9 and TRBJ2-7, with 10 bases aligning to TRBD1. Germline V gives CDR1 SEHNR, CDR2 FQNEAQ (reference sequence). This CDR3 comprises 17 residues. CDR3 nucleotide sequence: TGTTCCAGCAGCCTTAGGGATAGGGACAGGGGCTTCCACGAGCAGTACTTC. Translation: CSSSLRDRDRGFHEQYF.

The CDR3 sequence is CATSRDRGRETQYF. The CDR3 nucleotides are TGTGCCACCAGCAGAGACAGAGGGCGGGAGACCCAGTACTTC. This chain connects TRBV15 to TRBJ2-5; tentatively, D is TRBD2 (5 bases). This CDR3 region has 14 residues. The germline gives CDR1 LNHNV, CDR2 YYDKDF (reference sequence). Trimming pared 0 bases from V and 5 bases from J, leaving 10 bases between.

The chain couples TRBV7-9 to TRBJ2-1; TRBD2 matches 10 bases. Germline lookup yields CDR1 SEHNR and CDR2 FQNEAQ (reference sequence). The CDR3 has 15 amino acids. Trimming removed 3 bases from V and 6 bases from J; junction bases left unmatched: 5. CDR3 region: CASSFSGRASNEQFF. CDR3 nucleotide sequence: TGTGCCAGCAGCTTCAGCGGGAGGGCGTCCAATGAGCAGTTCTTC.

This chain uses TRBV12-5 with TRBJ1-2; D not certain. The CDR3 contains 16 residues. The V gene's germline CDR1 is LGHNT and CDR2 FRNRAP. The V and J ends lost 0 bases and 0 bases respectively, with 11 bases between them. The CDR3 nucleotides are TGTGCTAGTGGTTTGGTAATGGGCATAGCTAACTATGGCTACACCTTC. Translation gives CASGLVMGIANYGYTF.

The chain recombines TRBV29-1 with TRBJ1-2, with a tentative D call TRBD1 (6 bases). V shed 6 bases and J shed 2 bases, with 13 bases lying between them. CDR1 is SQVTM and CDR2 is ANQGSEA in the germline V gene. The CDR3 sequence is 13 residues long. The CDR3 DNA reads TGCAGCGTCCGTCGGGGGGCGAACTATGGCTACACCTTC. Its translation is CSVRRGANYGYTF.

This clone was counted only a few times. V usage is TRBV10-3 and J usage is TRBJ2-7, with TRBD2 identical over 7 bases. The CDR3 sequence is 14 residues long. J was trimmed by 7 bases and V by 3 bases; bases with no gene match: 9. Germline-derived CDR1 and CDR2 are ENHRY and SYGVKD. The CDR3 reads CAISEAGSPREQYF. The CDR3 DNA reads TGTGCCATCAGTGAAGCGGGGTCGCCTCGGGAGCAGTACTTC.

This clone was detected only a few times. The V call is TRBV4-1, the J call TRBJ1-2; the match to TRBD1 covers 7 bases. Looked up from germline, CDR1 is MGHRA and CDR2 is YSYEKL. Trimming took 4 bases from V and 3 from J; bases not matched to a gene: 14. CDR3 length equals 17 residues. CDR3 bases: TGCGCCAGCAGCCCCCGGGACAGCCGAGAGAGGGACTATGGCTACACCTTC. Translation gives CASSPRDSRERDYGYTF.

This chain links TRBV5-4 with TRBJ2-7; 10 bases are shared with TRBD1. In germline, CDR1 is SGHNT, CDR2 YYREEE (reference sequence). The V and J ends lost 4 bases and 4 bases, in that order; junction bases with no gene match: 8. The CDR3 contains 15 residues. The CDR3 DNA is TGTGCCAGCAGCACGTCCGGGACAGGGGATTACGAGCAGTACTTC. Amino acids: CASSTSGTGDYEQYF. Drawing the rest from reference TRBV5-4 and TRBJ2-7, the complete variable domain is ETGVTQSPTHLIKTRGQQVTLRCSSQSGHNTVSWYQQALGQGPQFIFQYYREEENGRGNFPPRFSGLQFPNYSSELNVNALELDDSALYLCASSTSGTGDYEQYFGPGTRLTVT.

This clone has more than one count but fewer than ten. This chain uses TRBV5-1 with TRBJ1-1; no clear D. CDR3 size: 13 residues. Germline V CDR1 and CDR2: SGHRS, YFSETQ. V dropped 0 bases and J dropped 5 bases, with 8 bases sitting between them. CDR3: CASSLATETEAFF. The CDR3 nucleotides read TGCGCCAGCAGCTTGGCCACTGAGACTGAAGCTTTCTTT.

The gene calls are TRBV6-1 and TRBJ1-2, with D tentatively TRBD1 (5 bases). Trimming took 7 bases from V and 4 from J, leaving 19 bases between them. Germline CDR1 reads MNHNS; CDR2 reads SASEGT. The CDR3 has 15 amino acids. Here the CDR3 reads CASNPLGGRLYGYTF. The CDR3 DNA reads as TGTGCCAGCAATCCATTGGGGGGACGTCTCTATGGCTACACCTTC.

The rearrangement links TRBV28 to TRBJ2-1; D is undetermined. Germline lookup yields CDR1 MDHEN and CDR2 SYDVKM. The CDR3 is 16 amino acids. V gave up 2 bases and J gave up 4 bases, with 15 bases separating them. CDR3 DNA sequence: TGTGCCAGCAGTTTAGGTTTTAACAAAATATACAATGAGCAGTTCTTC. Translated, it gives CASSLGFNKIYNEQFF.

This clone was seen more than once but under ten times. The chain links TRBV10-3 to TRBJ1-1; D uncertain. Germline assignment: CDR1 ENHRY and CDR2 SYGVKD. V was clipped by 10 bases and J by 2 bases, with 8 bases between them. The CDR3 sequence is 11 residues long. CDR3 DNA sequence: TGTGCCACCACAGAAAACACTGAAGCTTTCTTT. It specifies CATTENTEAFF.

This clone was found a few times. The chain joins TRBV11-3 to TRBJ1-4, with 8 bases fitting TRBD1. The CDR3 spans 19 residues. Germline V lookup: CDR1 SGHNT, CDR2 YENEEA. V lost 5 bases to trimming and J lost 0 bases; unmatched junction nucleotides: 14. CDR3 nucleotide sequence: TGTGCCAGCAGCCAAAGGACAGGGAGCTTCACGGCAACTAATGAAAAACTGTTTTTT. Amino acid sequence: CASSQRTGSFTATNEKLFF.

The chain employs TRBV5-4 and TRBJ2-3; TRBD2 matches at 11 bases. The CDR3 length is 18 residues. The germline gives CDR1 SGHNT, CDR2 YYREEE (reference sequence). Unmatched junction bases numbered 10, after V lost 4 bases and J lost 0 bases. CDR3 protein: CASSPGLADKYSTDTQYF. Here the CDR3 DNA reads TGTGCCAGCAGCCCGGGACTAGCGGACAAATATAGCACAGATACGCAGTATTTT.

The CDR3 reads CASSRDVAGDSYEQYF. CDR3 in DNA: TGTGCCAGCAGCCGTGACGTAGCGGGAGACTCCTACGAGCAGTACTTC. V is TRBV7-9 and J is TRBJ2-7, with 9 bases that match TRBD2. This CDR3 comprises 16 residues. Trimming cost V 5 bases and J 0 bases; bases outside gene matches: 8. Germline lookup yields CDR1 SEHNR and CDR2 FQNEAQ (reference sequence).

V and J are TRBV9 and TRBJ2-7; 8 bases agree with TRBD2. Germline trimming cut 3 bases from V and 4 bases from J; bases unmatched to any gene: 9. The V gene's germline CDR1 is SGDLS and CDR2 YYNGEE. This CDR3 comprises 15 residues. In DNA, the CDR3 is TGTGCCAGCAGCGCGCCGCGGGAGGAGAGATACGAGCAGTACTTC. This gives the protein CASSAPREERYEQYF.

The chain uses TRBV5-1 and TRBJ2-5; TRBD2 agrees at 11 bases. The J call may be wrong; the DNA end is better matched by TRBJ2-7. The CDR3 sequence is 15 residues long. Per germline, CDR1 SGHRS and CDR2 YFSETQ. This chain's CDR3 is CASSWGTSGFYEQYF. CDR3 bases: TGCGCCAGCAGCTGGGGGACTAGCGGTTTCTACGAGCAGTACTTC.

This clone was counted between two and nine times. V gene TRBV6-5 combines with J gene TRBJ1-5; D is perhaps TRBD1 (5 bases). The V end was cut by 3 bases, the J end by 5 bases, with 11 bases between. Looked up from germline, CDR1 is MNHEY and CDR2 is SVGAGI. The length of the CDR3 is 14 residues. The CDR3 sequence is CASSYLGGDQPQHF. The CDR3 DNA reads TGTGCCAGCAGTTATCTCGGGGGGGATCAGCCCCAGCATTTT.

The chain employs TRBV6-1 and TRBJ2-5; tentative D call: TRBD2 (5 bases). The CDR3 has 16 residues. V shed 0 bases and J shed 2 bases, with 13 bases lying between them. Germline lookup yields CDR1 MNHNS and CDR2 SASEGT. CDR3 loop: CASSEAERYLQETQYF. For the CDR3, the DNA is TGTGCCAGCAGTGAAGCGGAGCGGTATTTACAAGAGACCCAGTACTTC.

The genes are TRBV7-8 and TRBJ2-7, with TRBD1 as a possible D gene (5 bases). V was shortened by 3 bases and J by 4 bases, with 7 bases between the two germline ends. The CDR3 length is 12 residues. In germline, CDR1 is SGHVS, CDR2 FQNEAQ. This CDR3 is CASSFREYEQYF. The DNA of the CDR3 is TGTGCCAGCAGCTTCAGGGAATACGAGCAGTACTTC.

The rearrangement joins TRBV28 to TRBJ2-2; 8 bases agree with TRBD2. CDR1 and CDR2 (germline): MDHEN, SYDVKM. The CDR3 is 17 amino acids. With V trimmed by 3 bases and J by 0 bases, 6 bases remained unmatched. The CDR3 DNA is TGTGCCAGCAGTTTCGGGGGGGGTTTTTCGAACACCGGGGAGCTGTTTTTT. The encoded protein is CASSFGGGFSNTGELFF.

This sequence joins TRBV7-9 and TRBJ2-7, with 9 bases lining up with TRBD1. Trimming cost V 2 bases and J 8 bases; bases outside gene matches: 10. The CDR3 length is 15 residues. Germline CDR1 and CDR2: SEHNR and FQNEAQ (reference sequence). The CDR3 DNA sequence: TGTGCCAGCAGCTTAACAAGTCCGGGACAGGGAAAGCAGTACTTC. It yields the protein CASSLTSPGQGKQYF.

The table lists this clone with a few counts. The gene calls are TRBV5-1 and TRBJ1-6; perhaps TRBD1 as D (6 bases). This CDR3 has 14 residues. The germline gives CDR1 SGHRS, CDR2 YFSETQ. V was shortened by 7 bases and J by 3 bases, with 11 bases between the two germline ends. CDR3 sequence (DNA): TGCGCCAGCCTTATCAGGGGCTATAATTCACCCCTCCACTTT. Protein sequence: CASLIRGYNSPLHF.

This clone was observed a single time. The J gene is TRBJ1-1, the V gene TRBV2; 9 bases are shared with TRBD1. Per the germline V gene, CDR1 is SNHLY and CDR2 is FYNNEI. The length of the CDR3 is 15 residues. V shed 6 bases, J shed 0 bases, and the junction held 5 bases outside the gene matches. The CDR3, as DNA: TGTGCCAGCAGCGGACAGGGGTCCCTGAACACTGAAGCTTTCTTT. Residues: CASSGQGSLNTEAFF.

This clone showed up just once. The chain is built from TRBV29-1 and TRBJ2-3, with 11 bases lining up with TRBD2. This CDR3 spans 15 amino acids. V shed 7 bases, J shed 9 bases, and the junction held 15 bases outside the gene matches. Germline V gene data show CDR1 as SQVTM and CDR2 as ANQGSEA. The CDR3 here is CSANRLAGGQGTQYF. Here the CDR3 DNA reads TGCAGCGCCAACAGATTAGCGGGAGGGCAAGGAACGCAGTATTTT.

The chain carries TRBV2 and TRBJ2-1, with a weak D call TRBD2 (6 bases). Per the germline V gene, CDR1 is SNHLY and CDR2 is FYNNEI. This CDR3 is built from 13 residues. V shed 8 bases and J shed 5 bases, with 13 bases lying between them. The CDR3 DNA reads TGTGCCAGCGGGGGGACCTTAAACAATGAGCAGTTCTTC. Protein: CASGGTLNNEQFF.

The chain links TRBV19 to TRBJ2-1; 10 bases align to TRBD1. Germline V gene lookup returns CDR1 LNHDA and CDR2 SQIVND (reference sequence). The CDR3 is 14 residues long. J gave up 5 bases and V 8 bases, and 6 bases lay outside the gene matches. The CDR3 DNA is TGTGCCAGTCAAAGACAGGGGGCGAACAATGAGCAGTTCTTC. Translated: CASQRQGANNEQFF.